A selection of T cell receptor beta chains follows, all from one sample in a study of lymphopenia after photon versus proton radiotherapy. Measured with immunoSEQ multiplex PCR; TCRdb has only the in-frame clones, and not every one. The data hold 35,000 to 50,000 clones, with about 80% observed a single time. The sequenced sample was peripheral blood, obtained from a patient treated with proton-based radiotherapy. The source is an older woman with pancreatic cancer. Both conserved end residues are part of each CDR3. A D gene is named only where the DNA matches it firmly. Only part of the rows carry a size: once, few, many, or a class if the clone is expanded.

cdr3_length: 11
v_call: TRBV29-1
clone_size: few
d_call: NA
j_call: TRBJ2-7
cdr3_aa: CSVVGFNEQYF
cdr3_nt: TGCAGCGTTGTGGGCTTTAACGAGCAGTACTTC

cdr3_length: 16
v_call: TRBV11-2
clone_size: once
d_call: TRBD1
j_call: TRBJ1-2
cdr3_aa: CASSLASTGVNYGYTF
cdr3_nt: TGTGCCAGCAGCTTGGCTTCGACAGGGGTGAACTATGGCTACACCTTC

cdr3_length: 13
v_call: TRBV4-2
clone_size: NA
d_call: NA
j_call: TRBJ2-7
cdr3_aa: CASSQAGSYEQYF
cdr3_nt: TGTGCCAGCAGCCAAGCGGGATCCTACGAGCAGTACTTC

cdr3_length: 13
v_call: TRBV7-9
clone_size: NA
d_call: TRBD1
j_call: TRBJ2-7
cdr3_aa: CASSLRQGWEQYF
cdr3_nt: TGTGCCAGCAGCCTAAGACAGGGTTGGGAGCAGTACTTC

cdr3_length: 14
v_call: TRBV7-3
clone_size: NA
d_call: NA
j_call: TRBJ2-1
cdr3_aa: CASSLQGNSGEQFF
cdr3_nt: TGTGCCAGCAGCTTACAGGGAAATTCCGGTGAGCAGTTCTTC

cdr3_length: 15
v_call: TRBV11-1
clone_size: NA
d_call: NA
j_call: TRBJ1-6
cdr3_aa: CASSFGTINNSPLHF
cdr3_nt: TGTGCCAGCAGCTTTGGGACTATCAATAATTCACCCCTCCACTTT

cdr3_length: 12
v_call: TRBV30
clone_size: NA
d_call: NA
j_call: TRBJ1-5
cdr3_aa: CAWSEAAEPQHF
cdr3_nt: TGTGCCTGGAGTGAGGCTGCGGAGCCCCAGCATTTT

cdr3_length: 15
v_call: TRBV7-6
clone_size: once
d_call: NA
j_call: TRBJ2-2
cdr3_aa: CASSESGTVTGELFF
cdr3_nt: TGTGCCAGCAGCGAGAGCGGGACAGTGACCGGGGAGCTGTTTTTT

cdr3_length: 16
v_call: TRBV7-2
clone_size: NA
d_call: TRBD2
j_call: TRBJ2-1
cdr3_aa: CASSLAFSGRADEQFF
cdr3_nt: TGTGCCAGCAGCTTAGCGTTTAGCGGGAGGGCAGATGAGCAGTTCTTC

cdr3_length: 14
v_call: TRBV19
clone_size: few
d_call: NA
j_call: TRBJ1-6
cdr3_aa: CASSIGQSNSPLHF
cdr3_nt: TGTGCCAGTAGTATCGGTCAGAGTAATTCACCCCTCCACTTT

cdr3_length: 14
v_call: TRBV6-6
clone_size: NA
d_call: TRBD1
j_call: TRBJ1-6
cdr3_aa: CASSWTGLFSPLHF
cdr3_nt: TGTGCCAGCAGTTGGACAGGGCTGTTCTCACCCCTCCACTTT

cdr3_length: 13
v_call: TRBV11-1
clone_size: NA
d_call: NA
j_call: TRBJ2-7
cdr3_aa: CASSTLRTLRQYF
cdr3_nt: TGTGCCAGCAGCACTCTCCGGACACTCCGTCAGTACTTC

cdr3_length: 16
v_call: TRBV4-3
clone_size: NA
d_call: TRBD1
j_call: TRBJ2-1
cdr3_aa: CASSQVGQGKRNEQFF
cdr3_nt: TGCGCCAGCAGCCAAGTGGGACAGGGTAAAAGAAATGAGCAGTTCTTC

cdr3_length: 14
v_call: TRBV2
clone_size: NA
d_call: NA
j_call: TRBJ2-7
cdr3_aa: CASSDTIGGYEQYF
cdr3_nt: TGTGCCAGCAGTGACACCATAGGGGGCTACGAGCAGTACTTC

cdr3_length: 14
v_call: TRBV2
clone_size: NA
d_call: TRBD1
j_call: TRBJ1-2
cdr3_aa: CASSIQGANYGYTF
cdr3_nt: TGTGCCAGCAGTATACAGGGGGCCAACTATGGCTACACCTTC

cdr3_length: 14
v_call: TRBV6-5
clone_size: few
d_call: NA
j_call: TRBJ2-3
cdr3_aa: CASSRRRITDTQYF
cdr3_nt: TGTGCCAGCAGTAGGCGGAGAATCACAGATACGCAGTATTTT

cdr3_length: 14
v_call: TRBV6-6
clone_size: NA
d_call: NA
j_call: TRBJ2-6
cdr3_aa: CASSIGSGANVLTF
cdr3_nt: TGTGCCAGCAGCATAGGGTCTGGGGCCAACGTCCTGACTTTC

cdr3_length: 11
v_call: TRBV28
clone_size: NA
d_call: NA
j_call: TRBJ1-2
cdr3_aa: CASSTDYGYTF
cdr3_nt: TGTGCCAGCAGCACAGACTATGGCTACACCTTC

cdr3_length: 15
v_call: TRBV5-1
clone_size: NA
d_call: TRBD1
j_call: TRBJ2-5
cdr3_aa: CASSMGQGASETQYF
cdr3_nt: TGCGCCAGCAGCATGGGACAGGGGGCGTCAGAGACCCAGTACTTC

cdr3_length: 15
v_call: TRBV28
clone_size: once
d_call: TRBD2
j_call: TRBJ2-2
cdr3_aa: CASSLGGRADGELFF
cdr3_nt: TGTGCCAGCAGTTTAGGCGGGAGGGCCGACGGGGAGCTGTTTTTT

cdr3_length: 14
v_call: TRBV10-3
clone_size: NA
d_call: TRBD1
j_call: TRBJ1-5
cdr3_aa: CAISGQGQNQPQHF
cdr3_nt: TGTGCCATCAGCGGACAGGGCCAAAATCAGCCCCAGCATTTT

cdr3_length: 14
v_call: TRBV6-6
clone_size: NA
d_call: TRBD1
j_call: TRBJ2-1
cdr3_aa: CASSGTGGNNEQFF
cdr3_nt: TGTGCCAGCAGTGGGACAGGGGGAAACAATGAGCAGTTCTTC

cdr3_length: 19
v_call: TRBV9
clone_size: NA
d_call: TRBD2
j_call: TRBJ2-2
cdr3_aa: CASSVVGLAGGVRTGELFF
cdr3_nt: TGTGCCAGCAGCGTCGTCGGACTAGCGGGAGGGGTGAGGACCGGGGAGCTGTTTTTT

cdr3_length: 15
v_call: TRBV28
clone_size: NA
d_call: TRBD1
j_call: TRBJ2-2
cdr3_aa: CAISGQGGMTGELFF
cdr3_nt: TGTGCCATCAGCGGACAGGGGGGGATGACCGGGGAGCTGTTTTTT

cdr3_length: 15
v_call: TRBV28
clone_size: NA
d_call: TRBD2
j_call: TRBJ2-2
cdr3_aa: CASSFPGGVTGELFF
cdr3_nt: TGTGCCAGCAGTTTTCCTGGGGGGGTCACCGGGGAGCTGTTTTTT